This T cell receptor beta chain was captured by sequencing in a study of cytomegalovirus exposure and HLA in healthy donors. The CDR3 length is 16 residues. The J segment lost 3 bases and the V segment lost 3 bases, leaving 10 bases of the junction unmatched. Germline lookup yields CDR1 MDHEN and CDR2 SYDVKM. This clone was counted a single time. PCR was performed using 60 Vbeta and 13 Jbeta primers. Data came from immunoSEQ multiplex PCR; TCRdb stores just in-frame clones and leaves some out. Of approximately 150,000 clones listed, under 70% were seen once; the top ten hold about 2.5%. The clonotype was recovered from a woman aged 40 to 55 in good health and CMV-seropositive. The sequencing input was PBMCs. The V call is TRBV28, the J call TRBJ1-2; 7 positions agree with TRBD1. CDR3 loop: CASSFPSGQYHYGYTF. DNA of the CDR3: TGTGCCAGCAGTTTCCCCTCGGGACAGTATCACTATGGCTACACCTTC.